A single T cell receptor (beta chain) is shown here with its context. Its antigen is as yet unknown. The V gene's germline CDR1 is DFQATT and CDR2 SNEGSKA (reference sequence). This CDR3 has 11 amino acids. V lost 3 bases to trimming and J lost 3 bases, with 4 bases between them. The data derive from a study of beta chain features in type 1 diabetes. The study's findings and limits: Among all four CD4+ subsets, Type 1 diabetes patients had TCRB CDR3s that were moderately but significantly shorter.

Since all of the isolated RNA was reverse transcribed, expressed TCRB transcripts were what got sequenced. Method: immunoSEQ multiplex PCR; TCRdb's copy keeps in-frame clones and lacks some. The data show over 600,000 clones, over 10% seen once. The chain combines TRBV20-1 with TRBJ2-3; no definite D call. The sequence was collected from a man aged 25-45 years with type 1 diabetes. Material for sequencing was naive CD4+ T cells from blood. CDR3 nucleotides: TGCAGTGCTAGGGAGACAGATACGCAGTATTTT. Translating gives CSARETDTQYF.